The sequence of this TCR beta chain was determined in a study of blood T cell repertoires in COVID-19. Study overall: Acute-phase and convalescent COVID-19 samples originated in the United States, Italy and Spain.

The assay was immunoSEQ multiplex PCR, and TCRdb's table has in-frame clones only and misses some. The sample has 100,000 to 120,000 clones, roughly 85% seen once. This CDR3 is 15 amino acids long. J lost 4 bases, V lost 4 bases, and 7 bases had no gene match. Per the germline V gene, CDR1 is MNHEY and CDR2 is SVGAGI. Sequenced material: peripheral blood. The chain joins TRBV6-5 to TRBJ2-5; 9 bases are shared with TRBD1. This TCR was sampled from a human donor in a cohort sampled during active COVID-19. DNA for the CDR3: TGTGCCAGCAGTTCCTCCGGGACAGGGTTAGAGACCCAGTACTTC. Protein sequence: CASSSSGTGLETQYF.